This T cell receptor (beta chain) was sequenced during a study of cytomegalovirus exposure and HLA in healthy donors. Notes on the study in general: In a later analysis, a missense DCLRE1C variant was linked to TCR beta V- and J-gene trimming. The later analysis indicated that the majority of CMV-associated TCR beta chains appeared HLA-restricted.

The CDR3 spans 13 residues. Looked up from germline, CDR1 is MNHEY and CDR2 is SVGAGI. Between the trimmed V and J ends, which lost 5 bases and 9 bases, there was a span of 11 bases. The PCR had 60 Vbeta and 13 Jbeta primers. Repertoires were generated with immunoSEQ multiplex PCR, while TCRdb's copy carries only in-frame clones and drops some. This repertoire includes 200,000 or so clones. Details on this clone: Its antigen is currently unknown.

The origin of this receptor is a boy under 18 in good health and CMV-seronegative. The specimen sequenced was PBMCs. V and J are TRBV6-5 and TRBJ1-6; D is undetermined. DNA of the CDR3: TGTGCCAGCAGTGACGGACTGTTTTCACCCCTCCACTTT. Translated, it gives CASSDGLFSPLHF.